This TCR beta chain is from a study of cytomegalovirus exposure and HLA in healthy donors. Study-wide results and caveats: The study put 150 to 200 TCR beta chains on its list as cytomegalovirus-associated.

V dropped 0 bases and J dropped 6 bases, with 14 bases sitting between them. Per germline, CDR1 MRHNA and CDR2 SNTAGT. The CDR3 extends over 15 amino acids. PCR involved 60 Vbeta and 13 Jbeta primers. Profiled with immunoSEQ multiplex PCR; TCRdb holds only in-frame clones, not every one. The sample lists some 200,000 clones, 75% to 85% occurring once. On this clone: Its specificity is not known.

This chain uses TRBV6-4 with TRBJ1-1; D gene ambiguous. The sequence came from a male donor in good health and CMV-seropositive. Sequencing was carried out using PBMCs. The CDR3 loop reads CASSDSGRRDPEAFF. The CDR3 DNA reads TGTGCCAGCAGTGACTCAGGTAGGAGAGATCCTGAAGCTTTCTTT.